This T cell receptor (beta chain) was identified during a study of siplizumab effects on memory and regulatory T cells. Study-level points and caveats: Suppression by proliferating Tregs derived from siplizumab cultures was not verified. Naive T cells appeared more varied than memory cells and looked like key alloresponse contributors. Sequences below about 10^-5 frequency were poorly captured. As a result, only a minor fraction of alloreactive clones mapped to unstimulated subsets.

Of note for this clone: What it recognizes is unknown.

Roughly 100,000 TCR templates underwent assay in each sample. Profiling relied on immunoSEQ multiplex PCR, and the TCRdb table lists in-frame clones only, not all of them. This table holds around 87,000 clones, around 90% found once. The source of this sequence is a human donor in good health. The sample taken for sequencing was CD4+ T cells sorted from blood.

The CDR3: CASSYMDRTYEQYF. The CDR3 DNA follows: TGTGCCAGCAGTTATATGGACAGGACCTACGAGCAGTACTTC. The J gene is TRBJ2-7, the V gene TRBV6-5; 7 bases are a match to TRBD1. The CDR3 contains 14 residues. The J segment lost 2 bases and the V segment lost 3 bases, leaving 4 bases of the junction unmatched. The germline CDR1 and CDR2 sequences are MNHEY and SVGAGI.